This TCR beta chain was sequenced for a study of blood T cell repertoires in COVID-19. Study-level background: Whether acute or convalescent, the COVID-19 samples came from the United States, Italy and Spain. T cells, B-cell-depleted T cells, or PBMCs supplied cDNA or gDNA.

Seattle researchers signed up patients amid active infection and tracked them longitudinally. Per the study methods: Estimates of nucleated cell counts were drawn from the amplification of reference gene primers. Repertoires were generated with immunoSEQ multiplex PCR, while TCRdb's copy carries only in-frame clones and drops some. V, J and clone size reflect that table, while D and trimming were determined from the DNA. This sample yields roughly 240,000 clones, of which more than 75% are seen a single time; 5.5% to 6.5% belongs to the top ten. The clonotype comes from an elderly woman with COVID-19, enrolled during active disease. The sample consisted of peripheral blood.

CDR3 in amino acids: CASSQVRGNTEAFF. The DNA of the CDR3 is TGTGCCAGCAGCCAAGTCCGCGGGAACACTGAAGCTTTCTTT. V usage is TRBV14 and J usage is TRBJ1-1; D call uncertain. Germline CDR1 is SGHDN and CDR2 is FVKESK. Trimming removed 1 base from V and 1 base from J, with 7 bases in between. This CDR3 contains 14 residues.